The clone carrying this T cell receptor beta chain has only a few counts. Time point: newly diagnosed GD, antithyroid drugs for less than 3 months. Construction of the TCR library relied on RNA isolated from PBMCs. Assembly of TCR beta libraries relied on iRepertoire HTBI primers together with Arm-PCR of CDR3 regions. Via MiXCR, TCRdb re-called the multiplex PCR reads, giving one row per CDR3 protein. The table records fewer than 550,000 distinct CDR3 sequences, about 16% of them present only once. The CDR3 runs to 11 residues. The germline gives CDR1 MNHNS, CDR2 SASEGT. V was cut by 7 bases and J by 3 bases, with 4 bases left in between. These data belong to a study of regulatory T cells in long-lasting Graves disease. These same records also appear under a second study, on T cells in Graves' hyperthyroidism and ophthalmopathy. That work contributes: TCR CDR3 underwent first-round RT-PCR with the HTBI primer set. The model anticipated ophthalmopathy a median about 7 months pre-onset.

This sample comprised peripheral blood mononuclear cells (PBMCs), obtained at new diagnosis, from a patient treated with antithyroid drugs. The rearrangement joins TRBV6-1 to TRBJ1-5; D is ambiguous. The receptor's source is a young woman with Graves disease. The CDR3 sequence: CASTTNQPQHF. Written as DNA, the CDR3 is TGTGCCAGCACCACCAATCAGCCCCAGCATTTT.